This T cell receptor beta chain was observed in a study of PD-L1 blockade in urothelial cancer. Overall study context: In terms of prior chemotherapy, patients had received 0 to 3 regimens. Blood drawn 3 weeks (second dose) and 6 weeks after treatment start was analyzed.

Trimming cost V 2 bases and J 7 bases; bases outside gene matches: 5. The CDR3 runs to 14 residues. CDR1 SGHRS and CDR2 YFSETQ come from the germline V gene. Generated by immunoSEQ multiplex PCR, the TCRdb table keeps only in-frame clones and is missing some. The sample records about 38,000 clones, 90% being singletons. The patients had locally advanced or metastatic urothelial carcinoma. For each patient, 1 to 8 samples were obtained, pretreatment and on-treatment. The starting material was PBMCs, obtained around atezolizumab (anti-PD-L1) treatment. The chain combines TRBV5-1 with TRBJ1-5; 8 bases map to TRBD1. This TCR derives from a man between 65 and 80 years old with urothelial cancer. This CDR3 reads CASSFGQGGQPQHF. CDR3 nucleotides: TGCGCCAGCAGCTTTGGACAGGGCGGACAGCCCCAGCATTTT.